Each of the 8 T cell receptor beta chains below was sequenced from the same sample in a study of T cell repertoires and HLA-DP antigens. TCRdb keeps only in-frame clones here, not all; method: immunoSEQ multiplex PCR. The table has 90,000 to 130,000 clones, around 93% seen once. Their antigens are not known. The sequencing input was CD4+ T cells from PBMCs. The receptor source for this set is a woman aged 18 to 35 in good health and CMV-seronegative.

V and J are TRBV7-2 and TRBJ1-6; 7 bases agree with TRBD1. From germline, CDR1 is SGHTA and CDR2 FQGNSA. This CDR3 comprises 16 residues. The V gene end was trimmed by 7 bases and the J gene end by 3 bases; junction bases not matched to a gene: 9. CDR3 in amino acids: CASTLGRGYYNSPLHF. The CDR3 DNA sequence: TGTGCCAGCACCCTTGGCAGGGGGTACTATAATTCACCCCTCCACTTT.

This chain connects TRBV18 to TRBJ1-5; no definite D call. In germline, CDR1 is KGHSH, CDR2 LQKENI. The ends were cut back, 4 bases at V and 10 bases at J, with 17 bases in the middle. The CDR3 is 14 residues long. CDR3: CASSQTSLISPQHF. In DNA, the CDR3 is TGTGCCAGCTCACAGACAAGTTTAATCAGCCCCCAGCATTTT.

CDR3 in DNA: TGTGCCAGCAGCCCGAGACAGGGGATAACTAATGAAAAACTGTTTTTT. Its translation is CASSPRQGITNEKLFF. This chain links TRBV14 with TRBJ1-4; 8 bases are a match to TRBD1. CDR3 size: 16 residues. Germline CDR1 is SGHDN and CDR2 is FVKESK. Trimming took 4 bases from V and 1 from J; bases not matched to a gene: 5.

V is TRBV6-5 and J is TRBJ1-2; 8 bases fit TRBD1. Trimming at V came to 5 bases and at J to 5 bases, leaving 4 bases not matched to a gene. This CDR3 contains 13 residues. Per the germline V gene, CDR1 is MNHEY and CDR2 is SVGAGI. CDR3 DNA sequence: TGTGCCAGCAGTCAAACAGGGGGTTATGGCTACACCTTC. This translates into CASSQTGGYGYTF.

A single count supports this clone. The chain uses TRBV2 and TRBJ2-1; weak D call: TRBD1 (6 bases). This CDR3 spans 13 amino acids. CDR1 SNHLY and CDR2 FYNNEI come from the germline V gene. The ends were cut back, 5 bases at V and 12 bases at J, with 17 bases in the middle. The CDR3 nucleotides read TGTGCCAGCAGTCGGGACATCGGCGGATGGCAGTTCTTC. Its protein is CASSRDIGGWQFF.

The V gene is TRBV2, the J gene TRBJ2-7; 10 nucleotides match TRBD2. The germline V gene has CDR1 SNHLY and CDR2 FYNNEI. The V and J ends lost 5 bases and 3 bases, in that order; junction bases with no gene match: 4. The CDR3 is 14 amino acids. CDR3 in DNA: TGTGCCAGCAGTCCTAGGACTAGCGGCTACGAGCAGTACTTC. Its protein is CASSPRTSGYEQYF.

The V gene is TRBV9, the J gene TRBJ2-1; the D is unclear. The CDR3 totals 15 residues. With 0 bases removed from V and 0 bases from J, the gap between germline ends came to 7 bases. Germline V gene lookup returns CDR1 SGDLS and CDR2 YYNGEE. CDR3 loop: CASSVDLSSYNEQFF. The CDR3 DNA follows: TGTGCCAGCAGCGTAGATCTGAGCTCCTACAATGAGCAGTTCTTC.

This clone was seen just once. The chain employs TRBV2 and TRBJ1-1, with 9 bases lining up with TRBD1. The V gene end was trimmed by 6 bases and the J gene end by 11 bases; junction bases not matched to a gene: 4. Germline CDR1 is SNHLY and CDR2 is FYNNEI. This CDR3 comprises 11 residues. CDR3 sequence: CASRGQGPAFF. The CDR3 nucleotides are TGTGCCAGCAGGGGACAGGGACCGGCTTTCTTT. Using reference TRBV2 and TRBJ1-1 for the parts outside the CDR3, the full variable domain is EPEVTQTPSHQVTQMGQEVILRCVPISNHLYFYWYRQILGQKVEFLVSFYNNEISEKSEIFDDQFSVERPDGSNFTLKIRSTKLEDSAMYFCASRGQGPAFFGQGTRLTVV.